What follows are 10 T cell receptor beta chains derived from one specimen sequenced in a study of blood T cell repertoires in COVID-19. Some clones are missing from TCRdb's copy, which holds only in-frame ones; the method was immunoSEQ multiplex PCR. Here the sample spans 59,000 or so clones, around 82% being singletons. What was sequenced was peripheral blood. The origin of the receptors is a man aged 55-75 years with acute or convalescent COVID-19.

The J gene is TRBJ2-4, the V gene TRBV4-2, with TRBD2 matching 7 bases. J lost 0 bases, V lost 2 bases, and 7 bases had no gene match. CDR1 LGHNA and CDR2 YNFKEQ come from the germline V gene. The CDR3 loop spans 17 amino acids. CDR3 region: CASSQYVSGVAKNIQYF. The DNA of the CDR3 is TGTGCCAGCAGCCAATACGTCAGCGGGGTAGCCAAAAACATTCAGTACTTC.

This clone appeared a single time. The chain joins TRBV7-4 to TRBJ2-6, with D possibly TRBD2 on 7 matching bases. CDR1 is SGHVT, CDR2 SQSDAQ, per germline. This CDR3 comprises 18 residues. V dropped 2 bases and J dropped 1 base, with 15 bases sitting between them. The CDR3: CASSLSRGGSSGANVLTF. The CDR3 DNA sequence: TGTGCCAGCAGCTTATCACGCGGGGGCTCGTCTGGGGCCAACGTCCTGACTTTC.

The genes are TRBV4-1 and TRBJ2-2, with D possibly matching TRBD2 (5 bases). The CDR3 is 14 amino acids. Germline assignment: CDR1 MGHRA and CDR2 YSYEKL. Trimming left V 8 bases short and J 4 bases short, with 14 bases between. Here the CDR3 reads CASRRGAITGELFF. The CDR3 DNA follows: TGCGCCAGCCGCCGGGGAGCCATCACCGGGGAGCTGTTTTTT.

The gene calls are TRBV6-5 and TRBJ2-1; D unresolved. The V gene's germline CDR1 is MNHEY and CDR2 SVGAGI. This CDR3 has 13 amino acids. Trimming pared 4 bases from V and 4 bases from J, leaving 8 bases between. The DNA for the CDR3 is TGTGCCAGCAGTTCGCAAACTTACAATGAGCAGTTCTTC. It translates to CASSSQTYNEQFF.

This chain links TRBV11-1 with TRBJ2-7; 12 positions agree with TRBD2. CDR3 length: 15 amino acids. Unmatched junction bases numbered 7, after V lost 6 bases and J lost 4 bases. Germline assignment: CDR1 SGHAT and CDR2 FQDESV (reference sequence). The CDR3 DNA is TGTGCCAGCAGGCAGACTAGCGGGGGTCGGTACGAGCAGTACTTC. As protein: CASRQTSGGRYEQYF.

This clone was observed a few times. This chain joins TRBV4-2 and TRBJ2-2; the match to TRBD2 covers 9 bases. CDR3 size: 15 residues. The V gene's germline CDR1 is LGHNA and CDR2 YNFKEQ. J lost 5 bases, V lost 4 bases, and 5 bases had no gene match. The CDR3 sequence: CASSPAGGETGELFF. The CDR3 region has the DNA TGTGCCAGCAGCCCCGCGGGGGGGGAGACCGGGGAGCTGTTTTTT.

The chain links TRBV7-8 to TRBJ2-3, with TRBD2 matching 9 bases. Per the germline V gene, CDR1 is SGHVS and CDR2 is FQNEAQ. Germline trimming cut 5 bases from V and 0 bases from J; bases unmatched to any gene: 6. CDR3 size: 16 residues. CDR3 protein: CASSPRAGGSTDTQYF. The CDR3 coding sequence is TGTGCCAGCAGCCCGAGGGCGGGGGGGAGCACAGATACGCAGTATTTT.

This clone turned up a few times. The chain recombines TRBV11-3 with TRBJ1-4; possible D gene TRBD1, 5 bases. The CDR3 length is 16 residues. Trimming took off 5 bases at V and 3 bases at J, with 16 bases between the two ends. Per the germline V gene, CDR1 is SGHNT and CDR2 is YENEEA. Here the CDR3 DNA reads TGTGCCAGCAGCCCTCCGAGCAGGGATCCTAATGAAAAACTGTTTTTT. This sequence encodes CASSPPSRDPNEKLFF.

As DNA, the CDR3 is TGTGCCAGCAGCCGGTGGGGCAGCGGGGGGCGATACGAGCAGTACTTC. It encodes CASSRWGSGGRYEQYF. The chain recombines TRBV5-6 with TRBJ2-7, with TRBD2 matching 9 bases. This CDR3 comprises 16 residues. Trimming at V came to 4 bases and at J to 4 bases, leaving 12 bases not matched to a gene. The germline V gene encodes CDR1 SGHDT and CDR2 YYEEEE.

The rearrangement joins TRBV4-1 to TRBJ1-1; D is perhaps TRBD1 (5 bases). This CDR3 is built from 21 residues. Germline CDR1 MGHRA, CDR2 YSYEKL. V was cut by 5 bases and J by 1 base, with 32 bases left in between. The CDR3 DNA follows: TGCGCCAGCAGCACTATCATCCCTCTCCCAGGGCCCCAGAGCAGGAACACTGAAGCTTTCTTT. Amino acid sequence: CASSTIIPLPGPQSRNTEAFF.